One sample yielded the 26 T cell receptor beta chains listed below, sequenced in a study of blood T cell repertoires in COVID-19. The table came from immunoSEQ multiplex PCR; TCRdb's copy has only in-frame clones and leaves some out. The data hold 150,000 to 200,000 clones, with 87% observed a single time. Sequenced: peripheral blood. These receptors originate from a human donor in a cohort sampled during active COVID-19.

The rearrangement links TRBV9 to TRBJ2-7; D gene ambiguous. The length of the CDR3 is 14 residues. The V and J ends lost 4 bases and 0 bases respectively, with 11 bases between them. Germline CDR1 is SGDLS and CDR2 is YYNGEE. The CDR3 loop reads CASSLDSSSYEQYF. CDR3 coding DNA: TGTGCCAGCAGCCTAGACTCGAGCTCCTACGAGCAGTACTTC.

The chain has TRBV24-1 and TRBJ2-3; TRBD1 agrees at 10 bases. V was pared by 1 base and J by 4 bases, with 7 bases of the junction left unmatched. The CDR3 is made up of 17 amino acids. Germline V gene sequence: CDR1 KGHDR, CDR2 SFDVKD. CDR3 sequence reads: CATSDFTTGGGADTQYF. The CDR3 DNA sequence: TGTGCCACCAGTGATTTTACGACAGGGGGCGGCGCAGATACGCAGTATTTT.

CDR3 DNA sequence: TGTGCCAGCAGCGAACAGGGTTACTACGAGCAGTACTTC. Translation: CASSEQGYYEQYF. This chain connects TRBV7-9 to TRBJ2-7; possibly TRBD1 for D (6 bases). This CDR3 spans 13 amino acids. V lost 5 bases to trimming and J lost 3 bases, with 11 bases between them. Germline CDR1 and CDR2: SEHNR and FQNEAQ (reference sequence).

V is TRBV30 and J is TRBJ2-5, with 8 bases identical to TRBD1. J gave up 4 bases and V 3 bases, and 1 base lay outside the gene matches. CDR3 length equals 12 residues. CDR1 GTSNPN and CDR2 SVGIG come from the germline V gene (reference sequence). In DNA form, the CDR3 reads TGTGCCTGGAGCACAGGGGGAGAGACCCAGTACTTC. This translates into CAWSTGGETQYF.

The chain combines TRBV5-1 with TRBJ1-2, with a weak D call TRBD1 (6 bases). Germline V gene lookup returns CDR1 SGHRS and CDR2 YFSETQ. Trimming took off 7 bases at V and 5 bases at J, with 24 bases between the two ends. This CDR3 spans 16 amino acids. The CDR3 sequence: CASHLPGQVGGYGYTF. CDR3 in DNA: TGCGCCAGCCACCTTCCGGGACAAGTTGGGGGTTATGGCTACACCTTC. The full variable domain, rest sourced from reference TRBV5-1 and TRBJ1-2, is KAGVTQTPRYLIKTRGQQVTLSCSPISGHRSVSWYQQTPGQGLQFLFEYFSETQRNKGNFPGRFSGRQFSNSRSEMNVSTLELGDSALYLCASHLPGQVGGYGYTFGSGTRLTVV.

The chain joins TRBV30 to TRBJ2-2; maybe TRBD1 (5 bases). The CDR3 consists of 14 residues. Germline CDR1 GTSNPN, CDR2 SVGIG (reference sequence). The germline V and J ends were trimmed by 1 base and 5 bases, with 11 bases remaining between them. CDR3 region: CAWSGRGGTGELFF. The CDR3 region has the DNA TGTGCCTGGAGTGGTAGGGGCGGTACCGGGGAGCTGTTTTTT.

The CDR3 DNA sequence: TGTGCCTGGAACCCGGGACTAGAGCTATTGGAGCAGTACTTC. Translation gives CAWNPGLELLEQYF. The chain joins TRBV30 to TRBJ2-7, with 8 bases matching TRBD2. CDR1 GTSNPN and CDR2 SVGIG come from the germline V gene (reference sequence). CDR3 length: 14 residues. Trimming removed 4 bases from V and 7 bases from J; junction bases left unmatched: 12.

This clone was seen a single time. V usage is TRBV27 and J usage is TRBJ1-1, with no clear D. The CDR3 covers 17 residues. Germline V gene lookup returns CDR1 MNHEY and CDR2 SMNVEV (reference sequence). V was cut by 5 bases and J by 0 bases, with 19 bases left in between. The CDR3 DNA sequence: TGTGCCAGCAGTCCGTTACTTGAGCTGAGAATGAACACTGAAGCTTTCTTT. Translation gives CASSPLLELRMNTEAFF.

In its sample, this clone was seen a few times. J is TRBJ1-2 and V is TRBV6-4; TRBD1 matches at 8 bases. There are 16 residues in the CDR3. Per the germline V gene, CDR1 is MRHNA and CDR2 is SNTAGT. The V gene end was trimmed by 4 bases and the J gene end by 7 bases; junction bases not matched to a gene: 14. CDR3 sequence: CASSAKRGQGPLGYTF. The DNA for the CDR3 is TGTGCCAGCAGTGCCAAAAGAGGACAGGGCCCTCTTGGCTACACCTTC.

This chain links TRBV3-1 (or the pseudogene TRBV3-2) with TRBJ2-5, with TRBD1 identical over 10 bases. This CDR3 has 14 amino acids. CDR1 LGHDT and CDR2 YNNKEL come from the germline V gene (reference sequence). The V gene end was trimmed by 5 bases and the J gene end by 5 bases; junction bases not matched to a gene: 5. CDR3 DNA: TGTGCCAGCAGCTTCTTGGGACAGGGGGAGACCCAGTACTTC. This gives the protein CASSFLGQGETQYF.

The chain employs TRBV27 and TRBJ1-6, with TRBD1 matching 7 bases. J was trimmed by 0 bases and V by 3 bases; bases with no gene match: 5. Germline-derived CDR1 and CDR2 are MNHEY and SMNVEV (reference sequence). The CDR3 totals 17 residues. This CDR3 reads CASSLVRGRSYNSPLHF. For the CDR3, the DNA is TGTGCCAGCAGTTTGGTTAGGGGGCGCTCCTATAATTCACCCCTCCACTTT.

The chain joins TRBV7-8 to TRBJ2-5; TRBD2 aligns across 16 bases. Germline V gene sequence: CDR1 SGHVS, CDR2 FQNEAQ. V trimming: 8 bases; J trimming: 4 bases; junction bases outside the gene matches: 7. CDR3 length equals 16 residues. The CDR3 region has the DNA TGTGCCAGCCAGGGACTAGCGGGGGGGGCATTAGAGACCCAGTACTTC. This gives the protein CASQGLAGGALETQYF.

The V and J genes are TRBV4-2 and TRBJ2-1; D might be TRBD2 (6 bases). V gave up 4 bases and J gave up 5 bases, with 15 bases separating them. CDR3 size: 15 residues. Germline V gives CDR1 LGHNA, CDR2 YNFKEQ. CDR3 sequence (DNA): TGTGCCAGCAGCCGCCCGGGACTTCTCGACAATGAGCAGTTCTTC. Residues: CASSRPGLLDNEQFF.

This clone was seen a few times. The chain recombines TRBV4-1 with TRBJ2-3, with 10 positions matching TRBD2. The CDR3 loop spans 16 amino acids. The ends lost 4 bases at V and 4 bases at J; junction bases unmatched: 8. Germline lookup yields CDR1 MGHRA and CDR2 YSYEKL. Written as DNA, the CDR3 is TGCGCCAGCAGCCCTTCTCCTAGCGGGGGCGCAGATACGCAGTATTTT. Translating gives CASSPSPSGGADTQYF.

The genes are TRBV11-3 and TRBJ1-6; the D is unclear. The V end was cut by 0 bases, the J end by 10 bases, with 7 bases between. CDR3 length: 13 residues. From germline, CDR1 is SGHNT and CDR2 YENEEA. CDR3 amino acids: CASSLDARSPLHF. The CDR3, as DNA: TGTGCCAGCAGCTTAGATGCGAGATCACCCCTCCACTTT.

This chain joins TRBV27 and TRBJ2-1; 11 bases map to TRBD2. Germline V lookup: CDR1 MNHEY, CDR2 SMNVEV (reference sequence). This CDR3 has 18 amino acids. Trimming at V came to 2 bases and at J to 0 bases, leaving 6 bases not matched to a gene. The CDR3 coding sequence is TGTGCCAGCAGTTTAGTAGCGGGGGGGCCTAGCTCCTACAATGAGCAGTTCTTC. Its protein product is CASSLVAGGPSSYNEQFF.

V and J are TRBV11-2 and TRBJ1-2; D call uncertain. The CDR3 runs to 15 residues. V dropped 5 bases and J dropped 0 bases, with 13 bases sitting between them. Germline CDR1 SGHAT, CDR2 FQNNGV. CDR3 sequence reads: CASSRTPGANYGYTF. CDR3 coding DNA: TGTGCCAGCAGCCGAACCCCCGGGGCTAACTATGGCTACACCTTC.

CDR3 in amino acids: CASSSTTGGSSPLHF. The CDR3 region has the DNA TGTGCCAGCAGCTCCACGACAGGGGGCTCTTCACCCCTCCACTTT. This sequence joins TRBV11-3 and TRBJ1-6; TRBD1 agrees at 10 bases. V lost 4 bases to trimming and J lost 9 bases; unmatched junction nucleotides: 6. The germline V gene has CDR1 SGHNT and CDR2 YENEEA. The CDR3 spans 15 residues.

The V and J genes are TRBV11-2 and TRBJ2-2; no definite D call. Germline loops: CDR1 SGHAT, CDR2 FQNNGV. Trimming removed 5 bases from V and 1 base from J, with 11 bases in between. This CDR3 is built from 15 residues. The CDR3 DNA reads TGTGCCAGCAGCCTAATGATTCTGAACACCGGGGAGCTGTTTTTT. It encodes CASSLMILNTGELFF.

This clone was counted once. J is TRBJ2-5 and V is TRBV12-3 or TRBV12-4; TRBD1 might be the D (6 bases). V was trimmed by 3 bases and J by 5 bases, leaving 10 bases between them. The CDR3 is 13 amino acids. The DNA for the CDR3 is TGTGCCAGCAGTTTCAGGGGTATGGAGACCCAGTACTTC. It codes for CASSFRGMETQYF.

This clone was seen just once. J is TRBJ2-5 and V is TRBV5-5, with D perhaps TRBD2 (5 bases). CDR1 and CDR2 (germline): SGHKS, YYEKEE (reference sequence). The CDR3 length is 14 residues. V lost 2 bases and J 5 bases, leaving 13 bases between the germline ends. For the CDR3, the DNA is TGTGCCAGCAGCTTCTGGCCGAGGGAGGAGACCCAGTACTTC. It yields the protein CASSFWPREETQYF. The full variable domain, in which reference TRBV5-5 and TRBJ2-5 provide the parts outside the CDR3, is DAGVTQSPTHLIKTRGQQVTLRCSPISGHKSVSWYQQVLGQGPQFIFQYYEKEERGRGNFPDRFSARQFPNYSSELNVNALLLGDSALYLCASSFWPREETQYFGPGTRLLVL.

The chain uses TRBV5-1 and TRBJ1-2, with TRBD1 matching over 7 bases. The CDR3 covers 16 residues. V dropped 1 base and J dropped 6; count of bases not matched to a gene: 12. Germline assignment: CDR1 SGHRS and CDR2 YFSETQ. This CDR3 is CASSLKRQGSWNGYTF. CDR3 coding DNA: TGCGCCAGCAGCTTGAAGAGACAGGGCTCCTGGAATGGCTACACCTTC.

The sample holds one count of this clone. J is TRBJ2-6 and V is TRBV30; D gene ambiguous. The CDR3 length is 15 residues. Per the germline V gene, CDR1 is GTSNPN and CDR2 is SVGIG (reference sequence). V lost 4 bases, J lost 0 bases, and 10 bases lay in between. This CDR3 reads CAWNAGSSGANVLTF. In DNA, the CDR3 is TGTGCCTGGAACGCAGGTAGCTCTGGGGCCAACGTCCTGACTTTC.

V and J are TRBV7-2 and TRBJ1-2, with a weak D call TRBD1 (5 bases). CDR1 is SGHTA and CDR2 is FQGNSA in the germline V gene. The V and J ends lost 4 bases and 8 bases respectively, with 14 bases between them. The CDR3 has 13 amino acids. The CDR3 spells CASSSGRGWGYTF. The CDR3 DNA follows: TGTGCCAGCAGCTCAGGGCGGGGTTGGGGCTACACCTTC.

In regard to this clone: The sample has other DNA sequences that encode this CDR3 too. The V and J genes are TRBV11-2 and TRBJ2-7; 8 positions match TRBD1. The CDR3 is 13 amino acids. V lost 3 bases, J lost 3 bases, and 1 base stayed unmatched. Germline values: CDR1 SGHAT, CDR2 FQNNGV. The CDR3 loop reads CASSLDRDYEQYF. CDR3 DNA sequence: TGTGCCAGCAGCTTGGACAGGGACTACGAGCAGTACTTC.

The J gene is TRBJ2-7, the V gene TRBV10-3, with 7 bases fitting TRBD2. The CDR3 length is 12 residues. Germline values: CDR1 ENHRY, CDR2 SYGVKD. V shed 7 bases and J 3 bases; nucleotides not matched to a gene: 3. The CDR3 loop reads CAITSGGYEQYF. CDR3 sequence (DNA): TGTGCCATCACTTCGGGGGGCTACGAGCAGTACTTC.